The 31 T cell receptor beta chains below were found in one sample sequenced in a study of blood T cell repertoires in COVID-19. Sequenced by immunoSEQ multiplex PCR; TCRdb stores in-frame clones only, minus some. Among 200,000 or so clones listed, 70% to 90% were seen once. Sample: peripheral blood. The receptors come from a human donor with active or convalescent COVID-19. The donor label of this sample is uncertain.

This clone came up a few times. The chain employs TRBV5-4 and TRBJ2-2, with 9 bases that match TRBD1. Germline trimming cut 3 bases from V and 1 base from J; bases unmatched to any gene: 7. The CDR3 runs 17 residues. Germline values: CDR1 SGHNT, CDR2 YYREEE (reference sequence). The CDR3 DNA reads as TGTGCCAGCAGCTCAACCTCGACAGGGGGGAACACCGGGGAGCTGTTTTTT. Its translation is CASSSTSTGGNTGELFF. The full variable domain, in which reference TRBV5-4 and TRBJ2-2 provide the parts outside the CDR3, is ETGVTQSPTHLIKTRGQQVTLRCSSQSGHNTVSWYQQALGQGPQFIFQYYREEENGRGNFPPRFSGLQFPNYSSELNVNALELDDSALYLCASSSTSTGGNTGELFFGEGSRLTVL.

The rearrangement joins TRBV19 to TRBJ1-3; D unclear. Between the trimmed V and J ends, which lost 1 base and 4 bases, there was a span of 8 bases. The CDR3 length is 14 residues. Germline V CDR1 and CDR2: LNHDA, SQIVND (reference sequence). CDR3 loop: CASSIAGLGNTIYF. The CDR3 DNA reads TGTGCCAGTAGTATAGCCGGACTCGGAAACACCATATATTTT.

The chain combines TRBV2 with TRBJ1-5; 10 bases align to TRBD1. CDR3 length equals 15 residues. Germline-derived CDR1 and CDR2 are SNHLY and FYNNEI. V was pared by 10 bases and J by 2 bases, with 8 bases of the junction left unmatched. The CDR3 nucleotides read TGTGCCACTGCCTCCGGGACAGGGGGCAATCAGCCCCAGCATTTT. Translating it yields CATASGTGGNQPQHF. Supplemented by reference TRBV2 and TRBJ1-5, the full variable domain reads EPEVTQTPSHQVTQMGQEVILRCVPISNHLYFYWYRQILGQKVEFLVSFYNNEISEKSEIFDDQFSVERPDGSNFTLKIRSTKLEDSAMYFCATASGTGGNQPQHFGDGTRLSIL.

The V and J genes are TRBV4-3 and TRBJ2-1; D might be TRBD1 (5 bases). The CDR3 loop spans 12 amino acids. Trimming took 1 base from V and 8 from J, leaving 6 bases between them. CDR1 and CDR2 from the germline V gene are LGHNA and YSLEER. The CDR3 spells CASSQGGYEQFF. The CDR3 nucleotides are TGCGCCAGCAGCCAAGGGGGCTATGAGCAGTTCTTC.

CDR3 nucleotide sequence: TGTGCCTGGAGGGCGGGCCTAGCTTCCTATGGCTACACCTTC. Protein product: CAWRAGLASYGYTF. The V and J genes are TRBV30 and TRBJ1-2; D gene unclear. CDR3 length: 14 residues. Trimming took 3 bases from V and 4 from J, leaving 15 bases between them. Germline V gene data show CDR1 as GTSNPN and CDR2 as SVGIG (reference sequence).

V and J are TRBV18 and TRBJ1-2; the D gene is possibly TRBD1 (6 bases). V was trimmed by 2 bases and J by 0 bases, leaving 10 bases between them. Germline V lookup: CDR1 KGHSH, CDR2 LQKENI. The CDR3 runs to 15 residues. Here the CDR3 DNA reads TGTGCCAGCTCACCAGATCCAGGGGCTAACTATGGCTACACCTTC. It specifies CASSPDPGANYGYTF.

The chain joins TRBV7-2 to TRBJ2-1; 10 bases align to TRBD2. The CDR3 totals 14 residues. Trimming at V came to 5 bases and at J to 6 bases, leaving 4 bases not matched to a gene. Germline V CDR1 and CDR2: SGHTA, FQGNSA. In nucleotides, the CDR3 is TGTGCCAGCAGCCCGAGCGGGGGGGTCAATGAGCAGTTCTTC. It is translated as CASSPSGGVNEQFF.

The J gene is TRBJ2-2, the V gene TRBV7-2; D unclear. CDR3 length: 13 amino acids. Germline V lookup: CDR1 SGHTA, CDR2 FQGNSA. V lost 0 bases to trimming and J lost 5 bases, with 4 bases between them. The CDR3 is CASSLAQTGELFF. CDR3 coding DNA: TGTGCCAGCAGCTTAGCCCAAACCGGGGAGCTGTTTTTT.

The chain carries TRBV4-3 and TRBJ2-7, with D tentatively TRBD1 (5 bases). V was shortened by 4 bases and J by 5 bases, with 15 bases between the two germline ends. CDR3 length equals 14 residues. Germline CDR1 reads LGHNA; CDR2 reads YSLEER. The CDR3: CASSRIEGRDEQYF. The DNA of the CDR3 is TGCGCCAGCAGCCGGATCGAAGGCAGGGACGAGCAGTACTTC.

This chain connects TRBV18 to TRBJ1-2; D is perhaps TRBD1 (6 bases). This CDR3 comprises 14 residues. Germline CDR1 KGHSH, CDR2 LQKENI. V lost 3 bases to trimming and J lost 6 bases, with 14 bases between them. This chain's CDR3 is CASSPALGADGYTF. CDR3 coding DNA: TGTGCCAGCTCACCCGCCCTGGGGGCGGATGGCTACACCTTC.

The chain recombines TRBV6-2 or TRBV6-3 with TRBJ2-2, with TRBD2 identical over 12 bases. The CDR3 sequence is 16 residues long. Per the germline V gene, CDR1 is MNHEY and CDR2 is SVGEGT. With V trimmed by 5 bases and J by 6 bases, 7 bases remained unmatched. CDR3 sequence (DNA): TGTGCCAGCAGTGCCACTAGCGGGAGGTTTGCCGGGGAGCTGTTTTTT. Translated, it gives CASSATSGRFAGELFF.

This rearrangement joins TRBV3-1 (or the pseudogene TRBV3-2) to TRBJ1-1; D gene uncertain. CDR1 LGHDT and CDR2 YNNKEL come from the germline V gene (reference sequence). This CDR3 spans 14 amino acids. The V gene lost 1 base and the J gene lost 8 bases, with 14 bases spanning the gap. The chain's CDR3 is CASSQGAATEEAFF. The CDR3 DNA reads as TGTGCCAGCAGCCAAGGGGCAGCCACCGAGGAAGCTTTCTTT.

The chain joins TRBV4-3 to TRBJ1-6, with a possible D match to TRBD1 (5 bases). There are 16 residues in the CDR3. Germline V CDR1 and CDR2: LGHNA, YSLEER. Trimming shortened V by 3 bases and J by 7 bases, and 16 bases separated the two germline ends. CDR3 coding DNA: TGCGCCAGCAGCCACGAGCAGGGACTTGGGAATTCACCCCTCCACTTT. Its protein product is CASSHEQGLGNSPLHF.

V usage is TRBV6-2 or TRBV6-3 and J usage is TRBJ2-4; tentative D call: TRBD2 (5 bases). This CDR3 region has 17 residues. Germline V gives CDR1 MNHEY, CDR2 SVGEGT. V lost 2 bases and J lost 2, with 16 bases in between. In nucleotides, the CDR3 is TGTGCCAGCAGTTACGACGGGGTGGGGAATACCAAAAACATTCAGTACTTC. Amino acid sequence: CASSYDGVGNTKNIQYF.

The chain couples TRBV5-4 to TRBJ2-1; D might be TRBD2 (6 bases). The V gene's germline CDR1 is SGHNT and CDR2 YYREEE (reference sequence). The CDR3 consists of 15 residues. V was shortened by 3 bases and J by 1 base, with 11 bases between the two germline ends. The CDR3 DNA follows: TGTGCCAGCAGCTCACGGCGGGATTCCTACAATGAGCAGTTCTTC. Protein: CASSSRRDSYNEQFF.

This clone showed up just once. The chain is built from TRBV2 and TRBJ2-4; D remains ambiguous. Germline V gives CDR1 SNHLY, CDR2 FYNNEI. V dropped 1 base and J dropped 9 bases, with 16 bases sitting between them. This CDR3 is built from 15 residues. Here the CDR3 reads CASSEGSSPTFIQYF. The CDR3 DNA follows: TGTGCCAGCAGTGAAGGTAGCAGCCCGACGTTCATTCAGTACTTC.

The chain couples TRBV5-1 to TRBJ1-4, with 7 bases matching TRBD1. The V and J ends lost 4 bases and 5 bases, in that order; junction bases with no gene match: 8. Germline V gene sequence: CDR1 SGHRS, CDR2 YFSETQ. This CDR3 comprises 15 residues. CDR3 DNA: TGCGCCAGCAGCCCCTCCGGGACAGAAAATGAAAAACTGTTTTTT. It codes for CASSPSGTENEKLFF.

This clone was picked up one time. This may arise from a read error, as a much more abundant clone is one base away. The sample has other DNA sequences that encode this CDR3 too. The V gene is TRBV5-1, the J gene TRBJ2-1; maybe TRBD2 (6 bases). Trimming took 0 bases from V and 0 from J, leaving 7 bases between them. The germline V gene encodes CDR1 SGHRS and CDR2 YFSETQ. There are 15 residues in the CDR3. DNA for the CDR3: TGCGCCAGCAGCTTGGCCGGGAGCTCCTACAATGAGCAGTTCTTC. Translating it yields CASSLAGSSYNEQFF.

The CDR3 sequence is CASSSPLAGTSLRTQYF. The CDR3 nucleotides are TGTGCCAGCAGCTCACCTTTAGCGGGGACTTCCCTTCGTACGCAGTATTTT. The V gene is TRBV5-4, the J gene TRBJ2-3, with TRBD2 matching 8 bases. The CDR3 runs to 17 residues. Germline trimming cut 3 bases from V and 8 bases from J; bases unmatched to any gene: 17. The germline V gene has CDR1 SGHNT and CDR2 YYREEE (reference sequence).

The J gene is TRBJ1-2, the V gene TRBV5-6; 10 bases are shared with TRBD1. The CDR3 has 15 residues. Germline V gene data show CDR1 as SGHDT and CDR2 as YYEEEE. V trimming: 4 bases; J trimming: 5 bases; junction bases outside the gene matches: 8. CDR3 in DNA: TGTGCCAGCAGCCCTCCCGGGACAGGGGATTATGGCTACACCTTC. Translation gives CASSPPGTGDYGYTF.

The CDR3 is CASSQYLAGSEETQYF. The CDR3 DNA sequence: TGTGCCAGCAGCCAATACCTAGCGGGCTCAGAAGAGACCCAGTACTTC. The V call is TRBV3-1 (or the pseudogene TRBV3-2), the J call TRBJ2-5, with 8 bases that match TRBD2. V trimming: 2 bases; J trimming: 3 bases; junction bases outside the gene matches: 8. The germline V gene encodes CDR1 LGHDT and CDR2 YNNKEL (reference sequence). CDR3 length equals 16 residues.

The chain is built from TRBV30 and TRBJ2-5; D not certain. The V gene's germline CDR1 is GTSNPN and CDR2 SVGIG (reference sequence). This CDR3 is built from 13 residues. V was shortened by 0 bases and J by 3 bases, with 8 bases between the two germline ends. The chain's CDR3 is CAWSVYSKETQYF. For the CDR3, the DNA is TGTGCCTGGAGTGTATACAGCAAAGAGACCCAGTACTTC.

The rearrangement links TRBV7-9 to TRBJ1-2; unclear D gene. The germline CDR1 and CDR2 sequences are SEHNR and FQNEAQ (reference sequence). Trimming took 5 bases from V and 4 from J, leaving 8 bases between them. This CDR3 region has 12 residues. The CDR3 is CASSPFSYGYTF. The CDR3 nucleotides are TGTGCCAGCAGCCCTTTTTCCTATGGCTACACCTTC. The full variable domain, with the rest looked up from reference TRBV7-9 and TRBJ1-2, is DTGVSQNPRHKITKRGQNVTFRCDPISEHNRLYWYRQTLGQGPEFLTYFQNEAQLEKSRLLSDRFSAERPKGSFSTLEIQRTEQGDSAMYLCASSPFSYGYTFGSGTRLTVV.

V usage is TRBV11-3 and J usage is TRBJ1-3; D might be TRBD1 (6 bases). V was shortened by 4 bases and J by 2 bases, with 12 bases between the two germline ends. CDR1 and CDR2 from the germline V gene are SGHNT and YENEEA. There are 15 residues in the CDR3. The CDR3 nucleotides are TGTGCCAGCAGCTCCCTCGGGACACCTGGAAACACCATATATTTT. Protein: CASSSLGTPGNTIYF. The whole variable domain, remainder taken from reference TRBV11-3 and TRBJ1-3, is EAGVVQSPRYKIIEKKQPVAFWCNPISGHNTLYWYLQNLGQGPELLIRYENEEAVDDSQLPKDRFSAERLKGVDSTLKIQPAELGDSAVYLCASSSLGTPGNTIYFGEGSWLTVV.

The chain is built from TRBV7-2 and TRBJ1-6; unclear D gene. The V gene lost 1 base and the J gene lost 1 base, with 17 bases spanning the gap. The CDR3 loop spans 19 amino acids. The germline gives CDR1 SGHTA, CDR2 FQGNSA. This chain's CDR3 is CASSLVAAPIISYNSPLHF. The CDR3 DNA is TGTGCCAGCAGCTTAGTTGCGGCTCCGATAATTTCCTATAATTCACCCCTCCACTTT. Filled out from reference TRBV7-2 and TRBJ1-6, the complete variable domain reads GAGVSQSPSNKVTEKGKDVELRCDPISGHTALYWYRQSLGQGLEFLIYFQGNSAPDKSGLPSDRFSAERTGGSVSTLTIQRTQQEDSAVYLCASSLVAAPIISYNSPLHFGNGTRLTVT.

The chain is built from TRBV18 and TRBJ2-7, with D tentatively TRBD1 (8 bases). Germline V gene data show CDR1 as KGHSH and CDR2 as LQKENI. This CDR3 has 15 residues. V dropped 6 bases and J dropped 0 bases, with 15 bases sitting between them. As DNA, the CDR3 is TGTGCCAGCTCGACAGGGGCGGGGGACTCCTACGAGCAGTACTTC. The encoded protein is CASSTGAGDSYEQYF.

This chain joins TRBV2 and TRBJ2-5; 7 bases match TRBD2. V lost 6 bases, J lost 2 bases, and 3 bases stayed unmatched. From germline, CDR1 is SNHLY and CDR2 FYNNEI. The CDR3 sequence is 13 residues long. The CDR3 spells CASRGLVQETQYF. The CDR3 coding sequence is TGTGCCAGCAGAGGACTAGTACAAGAGACCCAGTACTTC.

The gene calls are TRBV13 and TRBJ2-3, with D possibly matching TRBD1 (6 bases). Germline V gives CDR1 PRHDT, CDR2 FYEKMQ (reference sequence). The CDR3 has 16 residues. The V and J ends lost 5 bases and 0 bases respectively, with 15 bases between them. CDR3 protein: CASSLGGTTSTDTQYF. CDR3 in DNA: TGTGCCAGCAGCCTCGGTGGGACAACTAGCACAGATACGCAGTATTTT.

The V call is TRBV18, the J call TRBJ2-2, with 10 bases lining up with TRBD2. After removal of 2 bases from V and 3 bases from J, the junction contained 6 bases not matched to a gene. This CDR3 has 17 amino acids. Germline CDR1 reads KGHSH; CDR2 reads LQKENI. The CDR3 DNA follows: TGTGCCAGCTCACCAAACCTAGCGGGAGCAGACACCGGGGAGCTGTTTTTT. Its protein is CASSPNLAGADTGELFF.

V gene TRBV19 combines with J gene TRBJ2-1; TRBD1 agrees at 11 bases. The J segment lost 4 bases and the V segment lost 5 bases, leaving 4 bases of the junction unmatched. Germline CDR1 is LNHDA and CDR2 is SQIVND (reference sequence). This CDR3 region has 15 residues. The CDR3 is CASSGQGAMYNEQFF. Here the CDR3 DNA reads TGTGCCAGTAGTGGACAGGGGGCGATGTACAATGAGCAGTTCTTC.

The sample holds many counts of this clone. The CDR3 here is CASSLLMVAGGPDTQYF. CDR3 nucleotides: TGTGCCAGCAGCTTACTCATGGTAGCGGGGGGGCCAGATACGCAGTATTTT. The chain recombines TRBV7-9 with TRBJ2-3, with 11 bases aligning to TRBD2. Germline V gives CDR1 SEHNR, CDR2 FQNEAQ (reference sequence). Trimming cost V 2 bases and J 4 bases; bases outside gene matches: 8. The CDR3 extends over 17 amino acids.